A selection of T cell receptor beta chains follows, all from one sample in a study of neurological immune-mediated disorders. TCRdb re-analysed the 5' RACE reads in MiXCR, keeping a single row per CDR3 protein. The table has tens of thousands of distinct CDR3 sequences, about 3.5% seen once. The sequenced sample was PBMCs. The receptors stem from a man in his forties with multiple sclerosis. Both conserved end residues are part of each CDR3. A D gene is named only where the DNA matches it firmly. Clone sizes are shown as once, few or many counts, or a class when the clone is expanded.

size: many; V: TRBV14; J: TRBJ2-3; D: TRBD1; DNA: TGTGCCAGCAGGCGACAGGGAGCAGATACGCAGTATTTT; CDR3: CASRRQGADTQYF
size: many; V: TRBV12-3/TRBV12-4; J: TRBJ2-1; D: -; DNA: TGTGCCAGCAGTTCAGGGATTGAGCAGTTCTTC; CDR3: CASSSGIEQFF
size: many; V: TRBV7-9; J: TRBJ2-2; D: TRBD2; DNA: TGTGCCAGCAGCTTTCGACTAGCGGGGGAAGGAGAGCTGTTTTTT; CDR3: CASSFRLAGEGELFF
size: many; V: TRBV5-1; J: TRBJ2-2; D: -; DNA: TGCGCCAGCAGCGAAAATGCGAACACCGGGGAGCTGTTTTTT; CDR3: CASSENANTGELFF
size: many; V: TRBV29-1; J: TRBJ1-2; D: TRBD1; DNA: TGCAGCGCCATCACGGATAACAGGGGGCCCTATGGCTACACCTTC; CDR3: CSAITDNRGPYGYTF
size: many; V: TRBV29-1; J: TRBJ2-5; D: TRBD1; DNA: TGCAGCGTTGAATGTGAGACAGGGGGTAATGGGACCCAGTACTTC; CDR3: CSVECETGGNGTQYF
size: many; V: TRBV7-9; J: TRBJ2-1; D: -; DNA: TGTGCCAGCAGCTTAGGAGGGCTGACCAATGAGCAGTTCTTC; CDR3: CASSLGGLTNEQFF
size: many; V: TRBV3-1; J: TRBJ1-2; D: -; DNA: TGTGCCAGCAGCCATGGAACAAGCTATGGCTACACCTTC; CDR3: CASSHGTSYGYTF
size: many; V: TRBV6-5; J: TRBJ2-5; D: -; DNA: TGTGCCAGCAGAGGGGGGTCGGAGACCCAGTACTTC; CDR3: CASRGGSETQYF
size: many; V: TRBV20-1; J: TRBJ1-2; D: -; DNA: TGCAGTGCTAGAGGGGGGGAGACCCAAGCTCACTATGGCTACACCTTC; CDR3: CSARGGETQAHYGYTF
size: many; V: TRBV5-1; J: TRBJ2-7; D: -; DNA: TGCGCCAGCAGCCCCGACGGGGGCCAGTCCTACGAGCAGTACTTC; CDR3: CASSPDGGQSYEQYF
size: many; V: TRBV3-1; J: TRBJ1-1; D: -; DNA: TGTGCCAGCAGCCAAGTGGCAGGGAGGGAAGCTTTCTTT; CDR3: CASSQVAGREAFF
size: many; V: TRBV6-1; J: TRBJ2-3; D: TRBD1; DNA: TGTGCCAGCAGGGGGACAGTATCAGATACGCAGTATTTT; CDR3: CASRGTVSDTQYF
size: many; V: TRBV20-1; J: TRBJ1-1; D: -; DNA: TGCAGTGCTAGTCCTATCCCTGACACTGAAGCTTTCTTT; CDR3: CSASPIPDTEAFF
size: many; V: TRBV6-5; J: TRBJ2-1; D: TRBD2; DNA: TGTGCCAGCAGTTACTCGATGGGACAGGGGGGACTAGCGGGGGCCTACAATGAGCAGTTCTTC; CDR3: CASSYSMGQGGLAGAYNEQFF
size: many; V: TRBV20-1; J: TRBJ2-7; D: -; DNA: TGCAGTGCTGGAAAGACAGGTGGGGGGGAGCAGTACTTC; CDR3: CSAGKTGGGEQYF
size: many; V: TRBV20-1; J: TRBJ2-6; D: -; DNA: TGCAGTGCTGAGGGGGGTGGGTTCTCTGGGGCCAACGTCCTGACTTTC; CDR3: CSAEGGGFSGANVLTF
size: many; V: TRBV3-1; J: TRBJ2-1; D: -; DNA: TGTGCCAGCGAACAGGCCCATGAGCAGTTCTTC; CDR3: CASEQAHEQFF
size: many; V: TRBV2; J: TRBJ2-1; D: TRBD1; DNA: TGTGCCACGGGACAGGGGGCCTACAATGAGCAGTTCTTC; CDR3: CATGQGAYNEQFF
size: many; V: TRBV5-6; J: TRBJ2-2; D: TRBD1; DNA: TGTGCCAGCAGCTCCCTCGGGACAGGGAACACCGGGGAGCTGTTTTTT; CDR3: CASSSLGTGNTGELFF
size: many; V: TRBV20-1; J: TRBJ1-1; D: TRBD1; DNA: TGCAGTGTAGACAGGGGATGGGAAAACACTGAAGCTTTCTTT; CDR3: CSVDRGWENTEAFF
size: many; V: TRBV24-1; J: TRBJ1-2; D: -; DNA: TGTGCCACCAGTGATCCGGGGGGGCGAGGCTACACCTTC; CDR3: CATSDPGGRGYTF
size: few; V: TRBV12-3/TRBV12-4; J: TRBJ1-5; D: -; DNA: TGTGCCAGCAGTCCCGGGGGGGGGCTTCAGCCCCAGAATTTT; CDR3: CASSPGGGLQPQNF
size: many; V: TRBV30; J: TRBJ2-1; D: TRBD2; DNA: TGTGCCTGGAGTGGACTAGCGGGGGGTCAAAAGTTCTTC; CDR3: CAWSGLAGGQKFF